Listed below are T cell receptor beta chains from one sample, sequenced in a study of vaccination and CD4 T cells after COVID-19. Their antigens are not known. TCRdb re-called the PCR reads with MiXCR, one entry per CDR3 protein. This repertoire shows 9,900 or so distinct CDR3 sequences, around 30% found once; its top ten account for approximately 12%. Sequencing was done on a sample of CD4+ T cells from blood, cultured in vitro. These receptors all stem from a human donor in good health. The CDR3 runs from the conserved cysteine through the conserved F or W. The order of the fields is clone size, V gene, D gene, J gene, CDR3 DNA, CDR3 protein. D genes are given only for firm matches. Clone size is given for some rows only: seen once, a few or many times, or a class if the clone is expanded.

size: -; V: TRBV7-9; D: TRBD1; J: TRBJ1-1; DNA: TGTGCCAGCAGCTTCGGACAGGTGGGGACTGAAGCTTTCTTT; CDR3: CASSFGQVGTEAFF
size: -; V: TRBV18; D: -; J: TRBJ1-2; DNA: TGTGCCAGCTCCCCCCTCGTCAACGATAGGCCCTACACCTTC; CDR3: CASSPLVNDRPYTF
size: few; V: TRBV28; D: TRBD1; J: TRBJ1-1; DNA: TGTGCCAGCAGTTTTGGGACAGGGCATAACACTGAAGCTTTCTTT; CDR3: CASSFGTGHNTEAFF
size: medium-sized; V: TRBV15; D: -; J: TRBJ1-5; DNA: TGTGCCACCAGCAGAGATCTGGGCCTCGTTGGCAATCAGCCCCAGCATTTT; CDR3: CATSRDLGLVGNQPQHF
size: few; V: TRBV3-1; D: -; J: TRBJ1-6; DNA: TGTGCCAGCAGCCCGACCGGATCGGGAGATTCACCCCTCCACTTT; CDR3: CASSPTGSGDSPLHF
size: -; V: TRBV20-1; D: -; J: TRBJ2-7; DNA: TGCAGTGCTAGTGGGCAGGGCGGAGTCGGGAGCTCCTACGAGCAGTACTTC; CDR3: CSASGQGGVGSSYEQYF
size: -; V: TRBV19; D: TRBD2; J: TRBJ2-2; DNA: TGTGCCAGTAGTATAGATCCTAGCGGGGAGAACACCGGGGAGCTGTTTTTT; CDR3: CASSIDPSGENTGELFF
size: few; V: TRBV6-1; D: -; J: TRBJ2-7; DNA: TGTGCCAGCAGTCCGATAGGGGGGGGGAGCTACGAGCAGTACTTC; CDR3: CASSPIGGGSYEQYF
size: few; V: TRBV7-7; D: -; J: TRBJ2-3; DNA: TGTGCTAGCAGCTTAGGGTCGGGAGATTCGGATACGCAGTATTTT; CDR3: CASSLGSGDSDTQYF
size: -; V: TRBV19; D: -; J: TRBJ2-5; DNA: TGTGCCAGTGGGAGTATAAAAGAGACCCAGTACTTC; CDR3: CASGSIKETQYF
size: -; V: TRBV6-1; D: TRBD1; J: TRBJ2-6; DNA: TGTGCCAGCAGTACCACGACAGGGCCCTCTGGGGCCAACGTCCTGACTTTC; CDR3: CASSTTTGPSGANVLTF
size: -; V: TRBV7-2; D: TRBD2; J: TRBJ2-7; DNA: TGTGCCAGCAGCTTAATGGGACTAGCGGGAGGCCGGGGTTACGAGCAGTACTTC; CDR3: CASSLMGLAGGRGYEQYF
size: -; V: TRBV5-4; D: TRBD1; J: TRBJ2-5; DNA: TGTGCCAGCAGCTCCAGACAGGGAACTAGGGAGACCCAGTACTTC; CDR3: CASSSRQGTRETQYF
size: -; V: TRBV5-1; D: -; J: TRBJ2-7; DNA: TGCGCCAGCAGCCTTGCCCCCCCACAGGGATTGACCTACGAGCAGTACTTC; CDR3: CASSLAPPQGLTYEQYF
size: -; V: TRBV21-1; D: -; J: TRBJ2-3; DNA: TGTGCCAGCAGCAACCAAAAGGGTCCCTTAGTGGATACGCAGTATTTT; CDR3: CASSNQKGPLVDTQYF
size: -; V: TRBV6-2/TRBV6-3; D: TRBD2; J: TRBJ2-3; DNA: TGTGCCAGCAGTTTTGATCATAGACTAGCGGGAGACACAGATACGCAGTATTTT; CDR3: CASSFDHRLAGDTDTQYF
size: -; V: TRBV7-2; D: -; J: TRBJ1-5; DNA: TGTGCCAGCAGCTTATGGGATGCTAGTAGCAATCAGCCCCAGCATTTT; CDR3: CASSLWDASSNQPQHF
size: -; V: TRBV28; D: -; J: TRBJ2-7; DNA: TGTGCCAGCAGTTTTAGTCCCGGTGGGGCCACTACCCGCGAGCAGTACTTC; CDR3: CASSFSPGGATTREQYF
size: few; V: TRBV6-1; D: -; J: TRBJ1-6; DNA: TGTGCCAGCACCTCCTTGAAGTTCGATTCACCCCTCCACTTT; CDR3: CASTSLKFDSPLHF
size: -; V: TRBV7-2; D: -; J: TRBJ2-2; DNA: TGTGCCAGCAGCTTATCTAGACTGTTCCCCGGGGAGCTGTTTTTT; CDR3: CASSLSRLFPGELFF
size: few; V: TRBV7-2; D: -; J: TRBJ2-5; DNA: TGTGCCAGCAGCTTCTACCCCGAGGGAGAGACCCAGTACTTC; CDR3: CASSFYPEGETQYF
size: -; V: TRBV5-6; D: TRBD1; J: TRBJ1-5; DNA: TGTGCCAGCAGTCCACAGGGGGCGGATAATCAGCCCCAGCATTTT; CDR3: CASSPQGADNQPQHF
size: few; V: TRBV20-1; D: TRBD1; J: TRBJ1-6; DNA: TGCAGTGCTAGGGTCGACAGGGTGGGTTATAATTCACCCCTCCACTTT; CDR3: CSARVDRVGYNSPLHF
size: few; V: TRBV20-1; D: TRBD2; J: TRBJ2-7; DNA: TGCAGTGCTAGAGATTCTAGCGGGACTGGGTACGAGCAGTACTTC; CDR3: CSARDSSGTGYEQYF
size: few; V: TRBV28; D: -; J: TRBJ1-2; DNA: TGTGCCAGCAGTTACGTCGGCTACACCTTC; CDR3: CASSYVGYTF
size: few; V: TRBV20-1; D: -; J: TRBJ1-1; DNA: TGCAGTGCTACACAATTCAGGGGAACACGTGAAGCTTTCTTT; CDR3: CSATQFRGTREAFF
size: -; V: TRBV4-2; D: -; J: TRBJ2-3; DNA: TGTGCCAGCAGCCAAGAAGGGGCCGACTCTAGCACAGATACGCAGTATTTT; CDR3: CASSQEGADSSTDTQYF
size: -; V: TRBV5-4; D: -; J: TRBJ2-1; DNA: TGTGCCAGCAGCTCAGCGGGTCTCTACAATGAGCAGTTCTTC; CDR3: CASSSAGLYNEQFF
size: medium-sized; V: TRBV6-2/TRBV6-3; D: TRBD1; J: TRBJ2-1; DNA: TGTGCCAGCAGTTGGACAGGGTATGAGCAGTTCTTC; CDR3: CASSWTGYEQFF
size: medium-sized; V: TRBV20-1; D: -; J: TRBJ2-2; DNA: TGCAGTGCTCACAGGGATAACACCGGGGAGCTGTTTTTT; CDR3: CSAHRDNTGELFF
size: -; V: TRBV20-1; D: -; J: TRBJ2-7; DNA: TGCAGTGCCTCTCTTAGCGGCTCCTACGAGCAGTACTTC; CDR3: CSASLSGSYEQYF
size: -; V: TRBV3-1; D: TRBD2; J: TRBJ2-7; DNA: TGTGCCAGCAGCCAAGCTGGAGCGGGAGTTACCTCCTACGAGCAGTACTTC; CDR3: CASSQAGAGVTSYEQYF
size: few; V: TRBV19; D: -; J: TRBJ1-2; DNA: TGTGCCAGTAGAGGAGGAGTCAATGGCTACACCTTC; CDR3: CASRGGVNGYTF
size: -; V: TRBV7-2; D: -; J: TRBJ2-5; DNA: TGTGCCAGCAGCTCAAAGGGGGGGTCGGAGACCCAGTACTTC; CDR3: CASSSKGGSETQYF
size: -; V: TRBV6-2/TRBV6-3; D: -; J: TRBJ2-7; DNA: TGTGCCAGCAGGGAGGACGGAGCCTCCTACGAGCAGTACTTC; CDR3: CASREDGASYEQYF
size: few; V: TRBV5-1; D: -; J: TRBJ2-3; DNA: TGCGCCAGCACCGGCGTGGAGACAGATACGCAGTATTTT; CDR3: CASTGVETDTQYF
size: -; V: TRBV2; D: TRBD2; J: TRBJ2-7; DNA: TGTGCCAGCAGTGAAGATCCAAGCGGGAGGGGCTACGAGCAGTACTTC; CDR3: CASSEDPSGRGYEQYF
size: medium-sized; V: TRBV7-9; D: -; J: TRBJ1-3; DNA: TGTGCCAGCAGCTGGCCTCGGGGGGCTGCCTCTGGAAACACCATATATTTT; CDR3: CASSWPRGAASGNTIYF
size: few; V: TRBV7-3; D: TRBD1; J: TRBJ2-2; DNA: TGTGCCAGCAGCTTGCACAGGGGGACGAACACCGGGGAGCTGTTTTTT; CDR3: CASSLHRGTNTGELFF
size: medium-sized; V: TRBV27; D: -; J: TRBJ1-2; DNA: TGTGCCAGCAGTCCCCGAAGGTTCTATGGCTACACCTTC; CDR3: CASSPRRFYGYTF
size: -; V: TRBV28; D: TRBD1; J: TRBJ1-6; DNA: TGTGCCAGCAGTCTACGACAGGGTGATAATTCACCCCTCCACTTT; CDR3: CASSLRQGDNSPLHF
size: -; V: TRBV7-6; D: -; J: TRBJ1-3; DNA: TGTGCCAGCAGCTATTCTGGAAACACCATATATTTT; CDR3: CASSYSGNTIYF
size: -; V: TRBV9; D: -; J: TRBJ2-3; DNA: TGTGCCAGCAGCGTAGAGGCCGGCTCTAGCACAGATACGCAGTATTTT; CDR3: CASSVEAGSSTDTQYF
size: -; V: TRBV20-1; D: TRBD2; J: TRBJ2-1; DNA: TGCAGTGCTAGAGATTTCGGGACTAGTAGGTACAATGAGCAGTTCTTC; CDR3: CSARDFGTSRYNEQFF
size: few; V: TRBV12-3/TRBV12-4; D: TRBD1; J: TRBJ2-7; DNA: TGTGCCAGCAGTGCCCGGGACAGCGCTATCTACGAGCAGTACTTC; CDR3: CASSARDSAIYEQYF
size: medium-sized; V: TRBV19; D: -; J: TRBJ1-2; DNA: TGTGCCAGTAGTATAGAAGGTTATGGCTACACCTTC; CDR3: CASSIEGYGYTF
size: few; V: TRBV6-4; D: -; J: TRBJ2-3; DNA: TGTGCCAGCAGTGACTCAGAGGGCTCAGATACGCAGTATTTT; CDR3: CASSDSEGSDTQYF
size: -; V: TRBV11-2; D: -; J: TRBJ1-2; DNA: TGTGCCAGCAGCTCATTAAATGCCCTGAGGCAACGGGGCTATGGCTACACCTTC; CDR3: CASSSLNALRQRGYGYTF
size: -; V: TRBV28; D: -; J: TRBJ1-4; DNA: TGTGCCAGCAGTGGGGCAACTAATGAAAAACTGTTTTTT; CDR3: CASSGATNEKLFF
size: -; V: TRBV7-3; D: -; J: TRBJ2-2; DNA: TGTGCCAGCAGTTTCTCCAGGGTCGGGGAGCTGTTTTTT; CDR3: CASSFSRVGELFF
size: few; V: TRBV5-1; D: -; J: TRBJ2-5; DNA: TGCGCCAGCAGCTTGGTCGGGGATGGCCAAGAGACCCAGTACTTC; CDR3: CASSLVGDGQETQYF
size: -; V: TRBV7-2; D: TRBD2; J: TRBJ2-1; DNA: TGTGCCAGCAGCTTAGCGGGGGGGACCTGGTACAATGAGCAGTTCTTC; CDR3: CASSLAGGTWYNEQFF
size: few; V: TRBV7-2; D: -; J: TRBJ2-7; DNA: TGTGCCAGCTGGGACATAACCTACGAGCAGTACTTC; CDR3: CASWDITYEQYF
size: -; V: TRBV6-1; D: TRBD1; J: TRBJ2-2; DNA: TGTGCCAGCAGTGCCGACAGGGCCACCGGGGAGCTGCTTTTT; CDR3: CASSADRATGELLF
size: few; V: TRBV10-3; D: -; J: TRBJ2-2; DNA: TGTGCCATCAGTGAAAACACCGGGGAGCTGTTTTTT; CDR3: CAISENTGELFF
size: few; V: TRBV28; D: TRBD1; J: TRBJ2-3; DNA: TGTGCCAGCCTCCGACAGGGCCGCACAGATACGCAGTATTTT; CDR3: CASLRQGRTDTQYF
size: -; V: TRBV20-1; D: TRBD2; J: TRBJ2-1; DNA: TGCAGTGCTAGGACTAGCGGGAGGGCCGGTAGGAATGAGCAGTTCTTC; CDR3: CSARTSGRAGRNEQFF
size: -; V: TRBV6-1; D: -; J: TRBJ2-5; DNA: TGTGCCAGCAGTCTCCAGAGAGAGACCCAGTACTTC; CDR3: CASSLQRETQYF